The 26 T cell receptor beta chains in this list originate from one sample, sequenced in a study of identical twins' blood T cells (dated by TCRdb to the early 2010s). Libraries were prepared through 5' RACE. The data were produced on an Illumina Genome Analyzer IIx. The raw public data were reprocessed by TCRdb itself: fastp quality trimming at Q25, MiXCR clonotype calling, in-frame beta chains only. All rows with the same CDR3 protein become a single entry with the most common DNA and genes. For this sample there are 300,000 to 450,000 distinct CDR3 sequences; over 25% appear just once. The top ten hold 6.1% of the sample. The specimen sequenced was PBMCs. All receptors come from a woman between 18 and 49 years old in good health.

The table lists this clonotype with a few counts. The chain is built from TRBV10-3 and TRBJ2-7; perhaps D is TRBD1 or TRBD2 (6 bases each). This CDR3 comprises 12 residues. Looked up from germline, CDR1 is ENHRY and CDR2 is SYGVKD. V lost 8 bases and J lost 4, with 12 bases in between. CDR3 region: CAIGGTSYEQYF. The CDR3 DNA sequence: TGTGCCATCGGCGGGACATCGTACGAGCAGTACTTC.

The gene calls are TRBV2 and TRBJ2-3, with D possibly matching TRBD1 (5 bases). This CDR3 contains 14 residues. Germline V gene data show CDR1 as SNHLY and CDR2 as FYNNEI. V lost 11 bases to trimming and J lost 2 bases, with 17 bases between them. This chain's CDR3 is CASTPDTTTDTQYF. CDR3 nucleotides: TGTGCCTCGACCCCGGACACCACCACAGATACGCAGTATTTT.

This clonotype was observed a few times. This chain uses TRBV9 with TRBJ1-2; D uncertain. The length of the CDR3 is 13 residues. Trimming cost V 4 bases and J 6 bases, with 13 bases left between them. Germline V gene sequence: CDR1 SGDLS, CDR2 YYNGEE. CDR3 in amino acids: CASSFGEGDGYTF. CDR3 bases: TGTGCCAGCAGCTTCGGCGAGGGCGATGGCTACACCTTC.

This chain joins TRBV14 and TRBJ1-1; no reliable D call. V was trimmed by 3 bases and J by 1 base, leaving 9 bases between them. The germline CDR1 and CDR2 sequences are SGHDN and FVKESK. The CDR3 runs 14 residues. The CDR3 protein is CASSHFGGNTEAFF. CDR3 coding DNA: TGTGCCAGCAGCCACTTTGGAGGGAACACTGAAGCTTTCTTT.

The table lists this clonotype with many counts. The V call is TRBV7-2, the J call TRBJ2-7; TRBD2 aligns across 7 bases. The germline gives CDR1 SGHTA, CDR2 FQGNSA. This CDR3 comprises 15 residues. V lost 5 bases and J lost 2; bases outside the gene matches: 9. CDR3 sequence reads: CASSPIAGSTYEQYF. In DNA, the CDR3 is TGTGCCAGCAGCCCGATAGCGGGCTCAACCTACGAGCAGTACTTC.

This clonotype has a count of ten or more. The chain combines TRBV21-1 with TRBJ1-5; the table names TRBD1, a call not compared with the DNA. TRBV21-1 is a documented pseudogene. This CDR3 comprises 15 residues. The CDR3 reads CASSKGQGFNQPQHF. The CDR3 bases are TGTGCCAGCAGCAAGGGGCAGGGATTCAATCAGCCCCAGCATTTT.

This clonotype has a handful of counts. V gene TRBV6-2 or TRBV6-3 combines with J gene TRBJ2-1, with TRBD2 matching 7 bases. CDR3 size: 13 residues. The junction had 5 bases not matched to a gene; V was cut back by 8 bases and J by 4 bases. The V gene's germline CDR1 is MNHEY and CDR2 SVGEGT. The CDR3 DNA reads TGTGCCAGCTGTCGACTAGCATACAATGAGCAGTTCTTC. Amino acid sequence: CASCRLAYNEQFF.

In its sample, this clonotype was seen a few times. The chain is built from TRBV29-1 and TRBJ2-1, with 11 bases lining up with TRBD2. V dropped 2 bases and J dropped 15; count of bases not matched to a gene: 9. Per germline, CDR1 SQVTM and CDR2 ANQGSEA. The CDR3 totals 13 residues. In nucleotides, the CDR3 is TGCAGCGTTGAACGCGTAGCGGGAGGGTTGGTGTTCTTC. Translated: CSVERVAGGLVFF.

This clonotype was picked up a small number of times. The rearrangement uses TRBV12-3 or TRBV12-4 and TRBJ2-1; a possible D gene is TRBD1 (5 bases). V lost 5 bases to trimming and J lost 5 bases, with 13 bases between them. This CDR3 contains 14 residues. The CDR3 DNA reads as TGTGCCAGCAGTCCCCAGGGTGGGAACAATGAGCAGTTCTTC. Residues: CASSPQGGNNEQFF.

This clonotype appeared a single time. This chain connects TRBV2 to TRBJ1-5; D not certain. This CDR3 comprises 14 residues. V lost 8 bases, J lost 0 bases, and 11 bases lay in between. The germline CDR1 and CDR2 sequences are SNHLY and FYNNEI. The CDR3 region is CASSAPYSNQPQHF. The CDR3, as DNA: TGTGCCAGCTCAGCACCTTATAGCAATCAGCCCCAGCATTTT. Full variable domain (rest looked up from reference TRBV2 and TRBJ1-5): EPEVTQTPSHQVTQMGQEVILRCVPISNHLYFYWYRQILGQKVEFLVSFYNNEISEKSEIFDDQFSVERPDGSNFTLKIRSTKLEDSAMYFCASSAPYSNQPQHFGDGTRLSIL.

The sample holds many counts of this clonotype. CDR3 amino acids: CASSRTDTQYF. The CDR3 bases are TGTGCCAGCAGCCGAACAGATACGCAGTATTTT. The chain recombines TRBV28 with TRBJ2-3, with no clear D. Germline V CDR1 and CDR2: MDHEN, SYDVKM. The CDR3 loop spans 11 amino acids. The V end was cut by 6 bases, the J end by 3 bases, with 4 bases between. Full variable domain (outside the CDR3, taken from reference TRBV28 and TRBJ2-3): DVKVTQSSRYLVKRTGEKVFLECVQDMDHENMFWYRQDPGLGLRLIYFSYDVKMKEKGDIPEGYSVSREKKERFSLILESASTNQTSMYLCASSRTDTQYFGPGTRLTVL.

V usage is TRBV3-1 and J usage is TRBJ1-1, with TRBD1 as a possible D gene (5 bases). Germline values: CDR1 LGHDT, CDR2 YNNKEL (reference sequence). Trimming stripped 3 bases from V and 4 bases from J, with 9 bases between. CDR3 length: 13 amino acids. Here the CDR3 reads CASSQRGPTEAFF. The CDR3 region has the DNA TGTGCCAGCAGCCAGAGGGGACCCACTGAAGCTTTCTTT.

The sample holds a few counts of this clonotype. V and J are TRBV11-3 and TRBJ1-2; no definite D call. Germline CDR1 and CDR2: SGHNT and YENEEA. V was pared by 5 bases and J by 8 bases, with 12 bases between. This CDR3 has 12 residues. CDR3 in amino acids: CASSQSRAGYTF. In DNA form, the CDR3 reads TGTGCCAGCAGCCAATCTAGGGCCGGCTACACCTTC.

The chain has TRBV29-1 and TRBJ2-5, with 9 bases that match TRBD2. The germline V gene encodes CDR1 SQVTM and CDR2 ANQGSEA. Losses at the gene ends were 6 bases for V and 2 bases for J; bases not matched to a gene: 7. The CDR3 is made up of 14 amino acids. CDR3: CSVVLAGEQETQYF. CDR3 coding DNA: TGCAGCGTCGTGTTAGCGGGAGAGCAAGAGACCCAGTACTTC.

J is TRBJ2-5 and V is TRBV13; D is undetermined. The CDR3 has 12 residues. V lost 5 bases and J lost 1, with 5 bases in between. The germline V gene encodes CDR1 PRHDT and CDR2 FYEKMQ (reference sequence). The CDR3 here is CASSALQETQYF. The CDR3 DNA reads TGTGCCAGCAGCGCCCTCCAAGAGACCCAGTACTTC.

The chain carries TRBV20-1 and TRBJ2-7, with 7 bases identical to TRBD2. The trim removed 5 bases at V and 4 bases at J, leaving 11 bases unmatched. The CDR3 has 14 amino acids. CDR1 DFQATT and CDR2 SNEGSKA come from the germline V gene (reference sequence). The DNA of the CDR3 is TGCAGTGCTCCACGCGGGGGAAGGTTATACGAGCAGTACTTC. Translated: CSAPRGGRLYEQYF.

The chain carries TRBV10-3 and TRBJ2-2, with a possible D match to TRBD2 (5 bases). Germline CDR1 reads ENHRY; CDR2 reads SYGVKD. The V end was cut by 6 bases, the J end by 5 bases, with 10 bases between. The CDR3 contains 13 residues. CDR3 loop: CAIRTLGTGELFF. In DNA, the CDR3 is TGTGCCATCAGGACACTAGGGACCGGGGAGCTGTTTTTT.

The chain employs TRBV29-1 and TRBJ2-3; 8 bases align to TRBD1. Germline lookup yields CDR1 SQVTM and CDR2 ANQGSEA. The CDR3 is made up of 15 amino acids. Germline trimming cut 5 bases from V and 2 bases from J; bases unmatched to any gene: 9. In DNA, the CDR3 is TGCAGCGTTAAACCAGGGGGCGCGGACACAGATACGCAGTATTTT. Protein sequence: CSVKPGGADTDTQYF.

This clonotype was counted many times. This chain links TRBV12-5 with TRBJ1-2; 7 bases agree with TRBD1. Per germline, CDR1 LGHNT and CDR2 FRNRAP. CDR3 size: 15 residues. The ends lost 7 bases at V and 8 bases at J; junction bases unmatched: 16. CDR3 amino acids: CASAWDRIFMGGYTF. The CDR3 DNA is TGTGCTAGTGCCTGGGACAGAATTTTTATGGGAGGCTACACCTTC.

The chain couples TRBV9 to TRBJ2-3; TRBD1 might be the D (6 bases). The germline V gene has CDR1 SGDLS and CDR2 YYNGEE. V shed 4 bases and J shed 4 bases, with 22 bases lying between them. CDR3 size: 17 residues. The CDR3 loop is CASSPFLRQDRSDTQYF. The CDR3 DNA follows: TGTGCCAGCAGCCCCTTCCTACGACAGGACAGATCAGATACGCAGTATTTT.

This clonotype was counted ten times or more. The chain uses TRBV6-1 and TRBJ1-1; no reliable D call. Germline V gives CDR1 MNHNS, CDR2 SASEGT. The CDR3 contains 13 residues. V lost 4 bases and J lost 0, with 6 bases in between. CDR3 sequence (DNA): TGTGCCAGCAGTGCAGAAATGAACACTGAAGCTTTCTTT. This codes for CASSAEMNTEAFF.

The table lists this clonotype with a few counts. The rearrangement links TRBV20-1 to TRBJ2-3; unclear D gene. Looked up from germline, CDR1 is DFQATT and CDR2 is SNEGSKA (reference sequence). This CDR3 contains 12 residues. V was clipped by 0 bases and J by 6 bases, with 7 bases between them. CDR3 in DNA: TGCAGTGCTAGAGACGTTCGGGATACGCAGTATTTT. Translated, it gives CSARDVRDTQYF.

This clonotype was found once. A single base separates this from a much larger clone, so it may be a read error. The J gene is TRBJ1-5, the V gene TRBV13, with D unresolved. In germline, CDR1 is PRHDT, CDR2 FYEKMQ (reference sequence). The CDR3 contains 12 residues. CDR3 sequence reads: CASSLAGQPQRF. The CDR3 DNA reads TGTGCCAGCAGCTTAGCGGGTCAGCCCCAGCGTTTT.

The chain carries TRBV7-8 and TRBJ2-1; the match to TRBD2 covers 7 bases. J lost 4 bases, V lost 9 bases, and 3 bases had no gene match. Germline CDR1 is SGHVS and CDR2 is FQNEAQ. The CDR3 is 12 residues long. This CDR3 reads CASQRDYNEQFF. CDR3 coding DNA: TGTGCCAGTCAGCGGGATTACAATGAGCAGTTCTTC.

The chain uses TRBV18 and TRBJ1-2; D is perhaps TRBD1 (6 bases). The CDR3 covers 13 residues. Germline V gene data show CDR1 as KGHSH and CDR2 as LQKENI. V lost 3 bases to trimming and J lost 5 bases, with 10 bases between them. The CDR3 loop reads CASSPDRKYGYTF. The CDR3 DNA reads as TGTGCCAGCTCACCCGACAGGAAATATGGCTACACCTTC.

Here the CDR3 reads CASSVDSTFQNIQYF. Here the CDR3 DNA reads TGTGCCAGCAGTGTCGACTCAACCTTCCAAAACATTCAGTACTTC. The rearrangement uses TRBV2 and TRBJ2-4; no reliable D call. There are 15 residues in the CDR3. V lost 4 bases, J lost 5 bases, and 15 bases lay in between. From germline, CDR1 is SNHLY and CDR2 FYNNEI.